What follows are 2 T cell receptor beta chains derived from one specimen sequenced in a study of blood T cell repertoires in COVID-19. Repertoires were generated with immunoSEQ multiplex PCR, while TCRdb's copy carries only in-frame clones and drops some. This sample has over 80,000 clones, with around nine tenths found just once. Sequenced material: peripheral blood. The receptor set was obtained from a woman aged 80 or over with acute or convalescent COVID-19.

V usage is TRBV20-1 and J usage is TRBJ2-1; 9 nucleotides line up with TRBD1. Looked up from germline, CDR1 is DFQATT and CDR2 is SNEGSKA (reference sequence). The V and J ends lost 3 bases and 9 bases, in that order; junction bases with no gene match: 12. The CDR3 has 15 amino acids. The CDR3 protein is CSASGLLTGGVEQFF. Written as DNA, the CDR3 is TGCAGTGCTAGTGGACTATTAACAGGGGGCGTTGAGCAGTTCTTC.

The V gene is TRBV5-1, the J gene TRBJ2-5, with 8 positions matching TRBD2. The trim removed 3 bases at V and 3 bases at J, leaving 1 base unmatched. Germline assignment: CDR1 SGHRS and CDR2 YFSETQ. The CDR3 sequence is 13 residues long. For the CDR3, the DNA is TGCGCCAGCAGCTCGGGACTAGAAGAGACCCAGTACTTC. This gives the protein CASSSGLEETQYF.